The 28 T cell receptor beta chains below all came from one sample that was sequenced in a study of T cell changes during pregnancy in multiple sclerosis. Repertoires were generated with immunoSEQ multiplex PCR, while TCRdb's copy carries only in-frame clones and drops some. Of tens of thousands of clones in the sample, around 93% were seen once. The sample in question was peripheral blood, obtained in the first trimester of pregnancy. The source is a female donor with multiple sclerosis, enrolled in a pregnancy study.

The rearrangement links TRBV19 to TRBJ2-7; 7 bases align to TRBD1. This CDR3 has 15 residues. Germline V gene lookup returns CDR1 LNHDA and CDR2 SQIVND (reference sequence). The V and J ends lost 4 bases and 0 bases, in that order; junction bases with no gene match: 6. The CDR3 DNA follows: TGTGCCAGTAGTACCCTTGACAGGGCCTCCTACGAGCAGTACTTC. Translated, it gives CASSTLDRASYEQYF.

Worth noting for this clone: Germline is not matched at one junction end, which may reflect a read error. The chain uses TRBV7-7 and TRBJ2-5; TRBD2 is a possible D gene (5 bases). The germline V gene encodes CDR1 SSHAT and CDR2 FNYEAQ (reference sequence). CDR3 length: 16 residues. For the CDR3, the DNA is TGTGCTAGCAGCTTAGGGAGAGCAGGAGGTGGGGAGACCCAGTACTTC. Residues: CASSLGRAGGGETQYF. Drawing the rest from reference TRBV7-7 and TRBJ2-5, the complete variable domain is GAGVSQSPRYKVTKRGQDVTLRCDPISSHATLYWYQQALGQGPEFLTYFNYEAQPDKSGLPSDRFSAERPEGSISTLTIQRTEQRDSAMYRCASSLGRAGGGETQYFGPGTRLLVL.

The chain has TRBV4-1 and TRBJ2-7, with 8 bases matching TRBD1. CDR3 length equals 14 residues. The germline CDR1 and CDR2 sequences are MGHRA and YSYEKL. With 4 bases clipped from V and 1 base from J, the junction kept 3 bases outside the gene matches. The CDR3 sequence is CASSPGQGSYEQYF. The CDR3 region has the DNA TGCGCCAGCAGCCCTGGACAGGGATCCTACGAGCAGTACTTC.

CDR3 protein: CASSLSLVDEETQYF. In nucleotides, the CDR3 is TGCGCCAGCAGCTTGAGCCTAGTAGATGAGGAGACCCAGTACTTC. The chain links TRBV5-1 to TRBJ2-5, with unresolved D. CDR1 is SGHRS, CDR2 YFSETQ, per germline. The V gene lost 1 base and the J gene lost 5 bases, with 15 bases spanning the gap. This CDR3 region has 15 residues.

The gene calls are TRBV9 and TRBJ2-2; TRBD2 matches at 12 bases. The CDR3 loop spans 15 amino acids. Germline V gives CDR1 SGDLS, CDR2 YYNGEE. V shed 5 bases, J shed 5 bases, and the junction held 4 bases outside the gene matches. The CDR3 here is CASRASGGATGELFF. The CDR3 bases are TGTGCCAGCAGGGCTAGCGGGGGGGCGACCGGGGAGCTGTTTTTT.

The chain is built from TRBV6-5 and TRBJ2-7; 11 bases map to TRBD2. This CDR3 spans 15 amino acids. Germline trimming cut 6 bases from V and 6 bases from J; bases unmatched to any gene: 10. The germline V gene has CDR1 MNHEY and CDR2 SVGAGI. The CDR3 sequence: CASSKYGLAGTEQYF. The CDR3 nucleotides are TGTGCCAGCAGCAAGTATGGACTAGCGGGTACCGAGCAGTACTTC.

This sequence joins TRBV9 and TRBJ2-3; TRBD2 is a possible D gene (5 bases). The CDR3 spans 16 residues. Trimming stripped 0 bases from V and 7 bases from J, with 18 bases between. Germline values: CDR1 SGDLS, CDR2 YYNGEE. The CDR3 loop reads CASSVVAAGEGHTQYF. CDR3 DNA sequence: TGTGCCAGCAGCGTAGTTGCTGCGGGCGAGGGTCATACGCAGTATTTT.

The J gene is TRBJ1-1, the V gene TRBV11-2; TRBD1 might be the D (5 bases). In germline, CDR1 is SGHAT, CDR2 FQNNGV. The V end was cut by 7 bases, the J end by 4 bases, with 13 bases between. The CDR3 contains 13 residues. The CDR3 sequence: CASTAQASTEAFF. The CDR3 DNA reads TGTGCCAGCACCGCACAGGCCTCCACTGAAGCTTTCTTT.

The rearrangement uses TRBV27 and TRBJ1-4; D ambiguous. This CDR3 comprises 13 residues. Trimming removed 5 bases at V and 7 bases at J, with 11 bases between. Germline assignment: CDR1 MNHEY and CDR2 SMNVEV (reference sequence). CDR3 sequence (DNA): TGTGCCAGCAGTCCATTGCGGGCTGAAAAACTGTTTTTT. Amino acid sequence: CASSPLRAEKLFF.

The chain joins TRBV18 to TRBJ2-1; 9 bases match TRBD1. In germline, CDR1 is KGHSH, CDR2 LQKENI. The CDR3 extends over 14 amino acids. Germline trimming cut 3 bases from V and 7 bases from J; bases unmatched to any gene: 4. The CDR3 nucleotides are TGTGCCAGCTCACCCGGACAGGGGTGGAATGAGCAGTTCTTC. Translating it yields CASSPGQGWNEQFF.

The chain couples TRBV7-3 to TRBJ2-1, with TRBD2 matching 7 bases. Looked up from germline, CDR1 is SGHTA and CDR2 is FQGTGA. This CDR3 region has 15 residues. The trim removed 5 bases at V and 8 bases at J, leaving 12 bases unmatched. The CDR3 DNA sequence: TGTGCCAGCAGCCCTAATCGACTAGCCTTCGATGAGCAGTTCTTC. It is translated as CASSPNRLAFDEQFF.

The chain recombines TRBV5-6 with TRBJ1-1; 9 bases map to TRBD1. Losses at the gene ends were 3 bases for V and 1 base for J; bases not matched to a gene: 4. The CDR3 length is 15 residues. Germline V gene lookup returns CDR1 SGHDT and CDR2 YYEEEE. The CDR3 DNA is TGTGCCAGCAGCTGGGGACAGGGCGGGAACACTGAAGCTTTCTTT. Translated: CASSWGQGGNTEAFF. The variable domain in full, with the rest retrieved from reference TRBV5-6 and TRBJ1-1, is DAGVTQSPTHLIKTRGQQVTLRCSPKSGHDTVSWYQQALGQGPQFIFQYYEEEERQRGNFPDRFSGHQFPNYSSELNVNALLLGDSALYLCASSWGQGGNTEAFFGQGTRLTVV.

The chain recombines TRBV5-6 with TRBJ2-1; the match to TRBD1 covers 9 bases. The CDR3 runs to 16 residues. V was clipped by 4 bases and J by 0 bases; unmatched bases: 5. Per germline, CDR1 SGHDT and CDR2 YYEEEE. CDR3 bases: TGTGCCAGCAGCATTGCGACAGGGGGCTCCTACAATGAGCAGTTCTTC. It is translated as CASSIATGGSYNEQFF.

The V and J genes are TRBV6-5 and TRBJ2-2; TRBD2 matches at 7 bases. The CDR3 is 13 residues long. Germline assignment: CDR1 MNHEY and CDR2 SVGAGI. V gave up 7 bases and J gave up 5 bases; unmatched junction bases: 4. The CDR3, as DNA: TGTGCCAGCACTGGGGGGGTTACCGGGGAGCTGTTTTTT. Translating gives CASTGGVTGELFF.

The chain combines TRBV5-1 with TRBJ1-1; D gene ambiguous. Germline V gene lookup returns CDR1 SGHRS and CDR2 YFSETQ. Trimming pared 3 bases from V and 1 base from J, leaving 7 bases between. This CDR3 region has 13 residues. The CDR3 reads CASSSNRNTEAFF. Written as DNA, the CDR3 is TGCGCCAGCAGCTCGAACAGGAACACTGAAGCTTTCTTT.

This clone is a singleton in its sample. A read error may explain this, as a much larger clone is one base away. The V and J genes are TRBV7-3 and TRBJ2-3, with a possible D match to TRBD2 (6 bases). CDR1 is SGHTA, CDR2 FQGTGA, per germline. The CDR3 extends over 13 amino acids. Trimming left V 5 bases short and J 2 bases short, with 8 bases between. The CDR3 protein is CASSRGNTDTQYF. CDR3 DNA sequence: TGTGCCAGCAGCCGGGGGAACACAGATACGCAGTATTTT. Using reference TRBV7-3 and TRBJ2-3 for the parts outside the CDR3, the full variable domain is GAGVSQTPSNKVTEKGKYVELRCDPISGHTALYWYRQSLGQGPEFLIYFQGTGAADDSGLPNDRFFAVRPEGSVSTLKIQRTERGDSAVYLCASSRGNTDTQYFGPGTRLTVL.

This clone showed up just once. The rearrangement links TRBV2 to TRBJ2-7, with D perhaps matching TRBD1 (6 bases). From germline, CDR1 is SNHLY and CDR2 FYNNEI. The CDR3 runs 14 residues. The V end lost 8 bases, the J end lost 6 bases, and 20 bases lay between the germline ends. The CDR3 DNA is TGTGCCAGCTCTAGAGTGGGGGCCTTGGGCGAGCAGTACTTC. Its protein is CASSRVGALGEQYF.

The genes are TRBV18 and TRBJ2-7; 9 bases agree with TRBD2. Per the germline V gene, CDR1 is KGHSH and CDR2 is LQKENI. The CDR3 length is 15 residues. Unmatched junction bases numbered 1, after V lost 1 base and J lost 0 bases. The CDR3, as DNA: TGTGCCAGCTCACCACAGGGACTAGCCTCCTACGAGCAGTACTTC. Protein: CASSPQGLASYEQYF.

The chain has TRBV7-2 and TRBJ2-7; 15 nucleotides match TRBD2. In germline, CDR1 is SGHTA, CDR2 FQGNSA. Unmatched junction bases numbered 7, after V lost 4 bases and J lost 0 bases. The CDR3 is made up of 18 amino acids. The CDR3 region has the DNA TGTGCCAGCAGCTCGGGACTAGCGGGGGGCCGAAGCTCCTACGAGCAGTACTTC. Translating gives CASSSGLAGGRSSYEQYF.

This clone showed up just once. CDR3 sequence: CAIGSSGQGSYNEQFF. The DNA for the CDR3 is TGTGCCATAGGATCTTCCGGACAGGGCTCCTACAATGAGCAGTTCTTC. The chain recombines TRBV10-3 with TRBJ2-1; TRBD1 matches at 8 bases. V trimming: 9 bases; J trimming: 0 bases; junction bases outside the gene matches: 10. CDR3 length: 16 amino acids. Germline V gene data show CDR1 as ENHRY and CDR2 as SYGVKD.

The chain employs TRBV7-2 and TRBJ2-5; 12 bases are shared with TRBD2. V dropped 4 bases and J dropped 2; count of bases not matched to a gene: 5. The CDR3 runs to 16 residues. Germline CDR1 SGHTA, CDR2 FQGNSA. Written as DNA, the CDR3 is TGTGCCAGCAGCTATACTAGCGGGGGGCGACAAGAGACCCAGTACTTC. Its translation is CASSYTSGGRQETQYF.

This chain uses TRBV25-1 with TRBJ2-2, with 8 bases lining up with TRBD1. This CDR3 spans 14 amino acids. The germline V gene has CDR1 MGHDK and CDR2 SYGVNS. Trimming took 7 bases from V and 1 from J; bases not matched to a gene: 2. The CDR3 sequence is CASTGQGNTGELFF. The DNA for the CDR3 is TGTGCCAGCACAGGACAGGGGAACACCGGGGAGCTGTTTTTT.

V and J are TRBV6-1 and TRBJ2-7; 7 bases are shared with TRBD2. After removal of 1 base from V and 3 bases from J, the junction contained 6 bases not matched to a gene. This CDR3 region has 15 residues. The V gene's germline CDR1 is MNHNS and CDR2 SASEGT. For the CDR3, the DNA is TGTGCCAGCAGTGAAGAAACTAGCGCCTACTACGAGCAGTACTTC. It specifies CASSEETSAYYEQYF.

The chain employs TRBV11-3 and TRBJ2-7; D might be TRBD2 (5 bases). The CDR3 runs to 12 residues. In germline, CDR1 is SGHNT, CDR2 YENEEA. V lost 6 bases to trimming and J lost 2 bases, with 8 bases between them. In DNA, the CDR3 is TGTGCCAGCAGTGCCGGGACCTACGAGCAGTACTTC. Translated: CASSAGTYEQYF.

CDR3 protein: CASSHSGEQETQYF. The CDR3 nucleotides read TGTGCCAGCAGCCACTCGGGGGAGCAAGAGACCCAGTACTTC. The gene calls are TRBV4-2 and TRBJ2-5, with D perhaps TRBD2 (6 bases). Germline-derived CDR1 and CDR2 are LGHNA and YNFKEQ. CDR3 size: 14 residues. Trimming removed 3 bases at V and 2 bases at J, with 10 bases between.

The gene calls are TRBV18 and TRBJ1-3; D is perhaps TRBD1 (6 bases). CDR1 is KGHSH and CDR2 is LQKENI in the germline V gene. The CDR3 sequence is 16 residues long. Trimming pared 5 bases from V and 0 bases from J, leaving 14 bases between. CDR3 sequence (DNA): TGTGCCAGCTCAGGTGCAGGGGTGAGCTCTGGAAACACCATATATTTT. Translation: CASSGAGVSSGNTIYF. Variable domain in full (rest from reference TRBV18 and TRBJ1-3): NAGVMQNPRHLVRRRGQEARLRCSPMKGHSHVYWYRQLPEEGLKFMVYLQKENIIDESGMPKERFSAEFPKEGPSILRIQQVVRGDSAAYFCASSGAGVSSGNTIYFGEGSWLTVV.

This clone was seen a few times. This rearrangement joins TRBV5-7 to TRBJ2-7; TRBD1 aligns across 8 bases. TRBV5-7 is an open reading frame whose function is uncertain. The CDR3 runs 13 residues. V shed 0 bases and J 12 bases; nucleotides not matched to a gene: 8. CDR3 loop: CASSLASDRERYF. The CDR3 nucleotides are TGTGCCAGCAGCTTGGCCTCGGACAGGGAACGGTACTTC.

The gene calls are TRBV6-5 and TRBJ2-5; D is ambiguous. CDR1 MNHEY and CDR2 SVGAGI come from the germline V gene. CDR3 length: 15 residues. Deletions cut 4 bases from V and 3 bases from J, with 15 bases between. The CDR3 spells CASSSPAGPKETQYF. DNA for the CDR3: TGTGCCAGCAGTTCTCCTGCTGGGCCCAAAGAGACCCAGTACTTC.